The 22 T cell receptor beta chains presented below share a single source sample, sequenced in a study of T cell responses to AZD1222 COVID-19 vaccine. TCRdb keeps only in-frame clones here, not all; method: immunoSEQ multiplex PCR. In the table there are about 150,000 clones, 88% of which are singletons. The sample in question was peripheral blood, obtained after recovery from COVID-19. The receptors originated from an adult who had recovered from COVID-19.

This CDR3 is CASSYRTGNGYTF. CDR3 coding DNA: TGTGCCAGCAGCTACCGTACAGGGAATGGCTACACCTTC. V gene TRBV3-1 (or the pseudogene TRBV3-2) combines with J gene TRBJ1-2; weak D call: TRBD1 (6 bases). Between the trimmed V and J ends, which lost 5 bases and 6 bases, there was a span of 13 bases. Germline V lookup: CDR1 LGHDT, CDR2 YNNKEL (reference sequence). The CDR3 has 13 residues.

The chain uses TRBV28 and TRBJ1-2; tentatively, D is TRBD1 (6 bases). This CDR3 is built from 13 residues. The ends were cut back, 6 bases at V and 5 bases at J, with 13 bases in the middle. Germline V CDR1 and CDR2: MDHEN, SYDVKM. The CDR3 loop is CASSPGGEYGYTF. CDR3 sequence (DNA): TGTGCCAGCAGCCCTGGGGGCGAGTATGGCTACACCTTC.

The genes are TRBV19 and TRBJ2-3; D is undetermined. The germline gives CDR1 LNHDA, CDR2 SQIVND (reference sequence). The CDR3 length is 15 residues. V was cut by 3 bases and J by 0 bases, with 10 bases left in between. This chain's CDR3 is CASSITSVSTDTQYF. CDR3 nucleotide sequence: TGTGCCAGTAGTATTACCAGCGTGAGCACAGATACGCAGTATTTT. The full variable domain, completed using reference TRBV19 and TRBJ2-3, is DGGITQSPKYLFRKEGQNVTLSCEQNLNHDAMYWYRQDPGQGLRLIYYSQIVNDFQKGDIAEGYSVSREKKESFPLTVTSAQKNPTAFYLCASSITSVSTDTQYFGPGTRLTVL.

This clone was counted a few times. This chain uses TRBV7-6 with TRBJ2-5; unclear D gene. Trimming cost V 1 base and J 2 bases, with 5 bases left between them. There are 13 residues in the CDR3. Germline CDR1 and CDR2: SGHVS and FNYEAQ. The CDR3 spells CASSLVGQETQYF. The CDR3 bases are TGTGCCAGCAGCTTAGTCGGACAAGAGACCCAGTACTTC.

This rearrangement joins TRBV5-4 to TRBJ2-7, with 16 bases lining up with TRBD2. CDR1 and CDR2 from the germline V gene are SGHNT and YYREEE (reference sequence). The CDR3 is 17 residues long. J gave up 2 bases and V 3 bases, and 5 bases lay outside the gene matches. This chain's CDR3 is CASSSGLAGGRAYEQYF. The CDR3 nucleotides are TGTGCCAGCAGCTCGGGACTAGCGGGAGGGAGGGCCTACGAGCAGTACTTC.

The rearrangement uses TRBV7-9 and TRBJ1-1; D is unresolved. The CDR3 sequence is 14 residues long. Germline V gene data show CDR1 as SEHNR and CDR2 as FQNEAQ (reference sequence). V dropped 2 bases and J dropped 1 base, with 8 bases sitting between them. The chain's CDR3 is CASSLIIGNTEAFF. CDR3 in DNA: TGTGCCAGCAGCTTAATTATCGGGAACACTGAAGCTTTCTTT.

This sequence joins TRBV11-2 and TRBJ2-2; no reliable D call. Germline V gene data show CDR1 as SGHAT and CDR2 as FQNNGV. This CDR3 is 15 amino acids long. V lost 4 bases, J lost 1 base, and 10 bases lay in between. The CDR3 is CASSSPTGNTGELFF. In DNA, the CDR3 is TGTGCCAGCAGCTCTCCCACGGGGAACACCGGGGAGCTGTTTTTT. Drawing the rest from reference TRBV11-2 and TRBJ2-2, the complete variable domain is EAGVAQSPRYKIIEKRQSVAFWCNPISGHATLYWYQQILGQGPKLLIQFQNNGVVDDSQLPKDRFSAERLKGVDSTLKIQPAKLEDSAVYLCASSSPTGNTGELFFGEGSRLTVL.

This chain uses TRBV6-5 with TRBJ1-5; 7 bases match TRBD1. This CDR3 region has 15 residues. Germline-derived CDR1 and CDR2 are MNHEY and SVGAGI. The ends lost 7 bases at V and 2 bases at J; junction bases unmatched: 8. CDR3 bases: TGTGCCAGCACACAATCCGGGACAGGCAATCAGCCCCAGCATTTT. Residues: CASTQSGTGNQPQHF.

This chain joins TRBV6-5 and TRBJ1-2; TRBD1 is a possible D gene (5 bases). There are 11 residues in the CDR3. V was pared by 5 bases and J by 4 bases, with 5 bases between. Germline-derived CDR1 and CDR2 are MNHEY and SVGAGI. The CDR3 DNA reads TGTGCCAGCAGTCAGGGCTATGGCTACACCTTC. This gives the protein CASSQGYGYTF.

CDR3 region: CASSPAEAPNSPLHF. DNA for the CDR3: TGTGCCAGCAGCCCAGCCGAGGCCCCTAATTCACCCCTCCACTTT. The gene calls are TRBV5-5 and TRBJ1-6, with D unresolved. Per germline, CDR1 SGHKS and CDR2 YYEKEE (reference sequence). This CDR3 is built from 15 residues. Trimming removed 4 bases from V and 6 bases from J, with 14 bases in between.

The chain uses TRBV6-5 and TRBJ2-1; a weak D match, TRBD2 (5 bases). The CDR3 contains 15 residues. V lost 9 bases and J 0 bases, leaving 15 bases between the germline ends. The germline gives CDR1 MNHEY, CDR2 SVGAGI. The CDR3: CASKLSGSSYNEQFF. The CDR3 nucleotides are TGTGCCAGTAAATTGAGCGGAAGCTCCTACAATGAGCAGTTCTTC.

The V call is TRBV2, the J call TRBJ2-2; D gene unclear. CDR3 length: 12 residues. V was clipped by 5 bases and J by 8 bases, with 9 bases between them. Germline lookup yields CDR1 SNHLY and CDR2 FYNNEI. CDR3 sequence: CASSRSAGELFF. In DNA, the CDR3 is TGTGCCAGCAGTCGGAGCGCTGGGGAGCTGTTTTTT. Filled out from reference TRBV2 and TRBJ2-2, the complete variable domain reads EPEVTQTPSHQVTQMGQEVILRCVPISNHLYFYWYRQILGQKVEFLVSFYNNEISEKSEIFDDQFSVERPDGSNFTLKIRSTKLEDSAMYFCASSRSAGELFFGEGSRLTVL.

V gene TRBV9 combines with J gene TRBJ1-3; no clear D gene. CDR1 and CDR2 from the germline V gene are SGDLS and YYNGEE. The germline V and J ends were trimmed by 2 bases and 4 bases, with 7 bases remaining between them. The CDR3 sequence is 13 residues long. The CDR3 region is CASSVNSGNTIYF. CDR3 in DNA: TGTGCCAGCAGCGTCAACAGCGGAAACACCATATATTTT.

CDR3 sequence reads: CASSEGRRGGTQYF. DNA for the CDR3: TGTGCCAGCAGTGAAGGACGGAGGGGAGGTACGCAGTATTTT. The chain uses TRBV2 and TRBJ2-3, with a weak D call TRBD2 (6 bases). From germline, CDR1 is SNHLY and CDR2 FYNNEI. This CDR3 contains 14 residues. Trimming stripped 1 base from V and 8 bases from J, with 13 bases between.

The CDR3 sequence is CAISESIKSGTGELFF. The CDR3, as DNA: TGTGCCATCAGTGAGTCGATCAAGTCGGGCACCGGGGAGCTGTTTTTT. The V gene is TRBV10-3, the J gene TRBJ2-2; D gene ambiguous. Trimming removed 0 bases at V and 4 bases at J, with 12 bases between. This CDR3 contains 16 residues. CDR1 and CDR2 (germline): ENHRY, SYGVKD.

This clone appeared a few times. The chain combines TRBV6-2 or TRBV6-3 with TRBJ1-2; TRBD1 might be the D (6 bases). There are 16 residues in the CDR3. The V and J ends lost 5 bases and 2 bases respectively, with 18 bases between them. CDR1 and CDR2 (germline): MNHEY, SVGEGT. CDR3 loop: CASSLHRTETNYGYTF. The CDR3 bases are TGTGCCAGCAGTCTCCACCGGACAGAAACAAACTATGGCTACACCTTC.

CDR3 nucleotide sequence: TGTGCCATCAGTGTCGGACAGGGATTGGGCACCCAAGAGACCCAGTACTTC. Protein product: CAISVGQGLGTQETQYF. The V call is TRBV10-3, the J call TRBJ2-5, with 8 bases identical to TRBD1. CDR3 size: 17 residues. The germline gives CDR1 ENHRY, CDR2 SYGVKD. V trimming: 4 bases; J trimming: 1 base; junction bases outside the gene matches: 11.

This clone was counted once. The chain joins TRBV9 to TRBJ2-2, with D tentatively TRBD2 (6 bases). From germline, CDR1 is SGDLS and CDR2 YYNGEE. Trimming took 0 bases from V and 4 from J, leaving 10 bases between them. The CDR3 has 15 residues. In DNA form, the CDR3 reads TGTGCCAGCAGCGTAGACGGGAGTGGCACCGGGGAGCTGTTTTTT. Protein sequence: CASSVDGSGTGELFF.

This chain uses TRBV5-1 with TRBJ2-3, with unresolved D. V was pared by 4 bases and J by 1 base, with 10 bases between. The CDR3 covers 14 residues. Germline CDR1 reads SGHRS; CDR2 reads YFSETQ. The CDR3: CASSRSSGTDTQYF. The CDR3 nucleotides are TGCGCCAGCAGCCGCTCCTCAGGCACAGATACGCAGTATTTT.

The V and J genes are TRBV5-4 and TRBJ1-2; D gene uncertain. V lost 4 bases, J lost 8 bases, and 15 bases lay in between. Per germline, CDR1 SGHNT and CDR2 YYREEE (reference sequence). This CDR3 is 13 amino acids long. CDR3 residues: CASSGGRLGGYTF. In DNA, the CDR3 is TGTGCCAGCAGCGGAGGGAGGTTGGGCGGCTACACCTTC. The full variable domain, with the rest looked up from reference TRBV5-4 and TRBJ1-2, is ETGVTQSPTHLIKTRGQQVTLRCSSQSGHNTVSWYQQALGQGPQFIFQYYREEENGRGNFPPRFSGLQFPNYSSELNVNALELDDSALYLCASSGGRLGGYTFGSGTRLTVV.

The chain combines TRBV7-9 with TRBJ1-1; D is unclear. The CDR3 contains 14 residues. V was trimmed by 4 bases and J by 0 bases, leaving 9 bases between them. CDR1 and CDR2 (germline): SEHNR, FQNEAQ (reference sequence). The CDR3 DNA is TGTGCCAGCAGCTCCGCCCATATGAACACTGAAGCTTTCTTT. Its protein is CASSSAHMNTEAFF.

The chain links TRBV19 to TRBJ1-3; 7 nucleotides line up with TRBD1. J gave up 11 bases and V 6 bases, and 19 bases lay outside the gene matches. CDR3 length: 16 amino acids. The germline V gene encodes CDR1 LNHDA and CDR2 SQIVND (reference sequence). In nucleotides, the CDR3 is TGTGCCAGTAGACGCCAGCGGGAGACAGGGAATTCGGCCATATATTTT. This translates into CASRRQRETGNSAIYF.